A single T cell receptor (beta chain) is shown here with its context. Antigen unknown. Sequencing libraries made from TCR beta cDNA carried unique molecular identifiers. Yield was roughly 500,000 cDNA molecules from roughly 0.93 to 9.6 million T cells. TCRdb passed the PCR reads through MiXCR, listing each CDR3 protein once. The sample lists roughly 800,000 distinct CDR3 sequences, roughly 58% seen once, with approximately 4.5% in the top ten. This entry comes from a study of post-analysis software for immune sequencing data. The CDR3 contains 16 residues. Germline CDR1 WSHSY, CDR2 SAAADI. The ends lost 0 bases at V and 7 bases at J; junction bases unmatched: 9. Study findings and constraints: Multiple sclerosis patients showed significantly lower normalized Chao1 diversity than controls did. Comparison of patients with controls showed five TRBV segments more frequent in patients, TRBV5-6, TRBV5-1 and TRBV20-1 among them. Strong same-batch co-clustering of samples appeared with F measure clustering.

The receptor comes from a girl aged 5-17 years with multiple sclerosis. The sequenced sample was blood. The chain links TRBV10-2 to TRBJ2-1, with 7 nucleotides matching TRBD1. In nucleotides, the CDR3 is TGCGCCAGCAGTGAGTCAGGGGGCCCCGTTGGGAATGAGCAGTTCTTC. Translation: CASSESGGPVGNEQFF.